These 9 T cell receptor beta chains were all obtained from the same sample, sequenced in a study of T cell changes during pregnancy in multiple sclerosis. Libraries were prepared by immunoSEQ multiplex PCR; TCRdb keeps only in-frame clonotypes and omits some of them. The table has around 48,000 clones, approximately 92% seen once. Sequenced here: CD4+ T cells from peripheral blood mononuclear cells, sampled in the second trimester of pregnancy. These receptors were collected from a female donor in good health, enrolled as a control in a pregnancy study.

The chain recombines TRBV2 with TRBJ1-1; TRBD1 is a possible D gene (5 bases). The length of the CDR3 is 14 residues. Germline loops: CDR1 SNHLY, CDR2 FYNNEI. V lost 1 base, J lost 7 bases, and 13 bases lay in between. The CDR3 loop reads CASSEGRTSVEAFF. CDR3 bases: TGTGCCAGCAGTGAAGGTAGGACAAGCGTTGAAGCTTTCTTT.

The CDR3: CASSGPSGGSTDTQYF. The CDR3 DNA follows: TGTGCCAGCAGCGGACCTAGCGGGGGGTCCACAGATACGCAGTATTTT. The chain has TRBV7-8 and TRBJ2-3, with 11 bases that match TRBD2. V lost 5 bases, J lost 2 bases, and 6 bases stayed unmatched. CDR1 and CDR2 from the germline V gene are SGHVS and FQNEAQ. The CDR3 is made up of 16 amino acids.

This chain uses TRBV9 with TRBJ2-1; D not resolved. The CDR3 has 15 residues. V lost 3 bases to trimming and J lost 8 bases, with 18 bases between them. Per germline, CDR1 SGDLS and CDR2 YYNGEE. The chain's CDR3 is CASSERSRFWDEQFF. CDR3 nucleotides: TGTGCCAGCAGCGAGAGGAGCAGATTTTGGGATGAGCAGTTCTTC.

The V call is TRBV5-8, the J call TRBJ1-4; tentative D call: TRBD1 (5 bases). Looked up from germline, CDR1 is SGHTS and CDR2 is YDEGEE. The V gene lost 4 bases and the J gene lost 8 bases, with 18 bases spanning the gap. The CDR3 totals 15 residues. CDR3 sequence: CASSPLDTAWEKLFF. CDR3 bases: TGTGCCAGCAGCCCCCTGGACACGGCGTGGGAAAAACTGTTTTTT.

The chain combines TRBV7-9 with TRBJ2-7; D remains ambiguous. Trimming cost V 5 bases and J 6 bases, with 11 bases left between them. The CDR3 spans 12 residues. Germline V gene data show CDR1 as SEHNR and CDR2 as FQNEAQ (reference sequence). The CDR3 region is CASSPRSREQYF. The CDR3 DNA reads TGTGCCAGCAGCCCGAGGTCGCGCGAGCAGTACTTC.

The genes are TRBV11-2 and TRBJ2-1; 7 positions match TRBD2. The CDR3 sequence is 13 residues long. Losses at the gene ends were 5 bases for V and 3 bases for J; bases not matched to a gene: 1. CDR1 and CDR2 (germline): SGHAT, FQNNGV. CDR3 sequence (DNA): TGTGCCAGCAGCCGGGACTACTACAATGAGCAGTTCTTC. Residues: CASSRDYYNEQFF.

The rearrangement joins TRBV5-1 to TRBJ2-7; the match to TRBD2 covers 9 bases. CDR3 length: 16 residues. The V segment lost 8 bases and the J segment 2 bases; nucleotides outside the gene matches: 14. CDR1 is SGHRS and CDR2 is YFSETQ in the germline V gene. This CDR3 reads CASSETRTSVPYEQYF. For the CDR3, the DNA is TGCGCCAGTTCTGAAACCCGGACTAGCGTGCCCTACGAGCAGTACTTC.

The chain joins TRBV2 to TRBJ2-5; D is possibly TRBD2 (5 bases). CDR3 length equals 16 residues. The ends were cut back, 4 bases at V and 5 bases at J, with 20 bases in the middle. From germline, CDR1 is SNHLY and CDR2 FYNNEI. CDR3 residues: CASSGGRGSSGETQYF. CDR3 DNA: TGTGCCAGCAGTGGAGGAAGAGGATCATCGGGGGAGACCCAGTACTTC.

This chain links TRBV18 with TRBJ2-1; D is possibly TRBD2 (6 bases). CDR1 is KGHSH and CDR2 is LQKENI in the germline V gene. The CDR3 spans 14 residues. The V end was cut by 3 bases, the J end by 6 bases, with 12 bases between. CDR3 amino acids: CASSPSGPANEQFF. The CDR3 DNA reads TGTGCCAGCTCACCGAGCGGGCCCGCCAATGAGCAGTTCTTC.